Following are 6 T cell receptor beta chains from one sample sequenced in a study of blood T cell repertoires in COVID-19. Repertoires were generated with immunoSEQ multiplex PCR, while TCRdb's copy carries only in-frame clones and drops some. The sample has under 350,000 clones; around 82% are singletons. The sequenced sample consisted of peripheral blood. The receptors were sampled from a woman between 45 and 60 years old who had recovered from COVID-19.

V usage is TRBV27 and J usage is TRBJ1-5, with 9 bases identical to TRBD1. The V gene's germline CDR1 is MNHEY and CDR2 SMNVEV (reference sequence). The CDR3 is 17 residues long. Unmatched junction bases numbered 12, after V lost 6 bases and J lost 3 bases. DNA for the CDR3: TGTGCCAGCAGACCCATCCCTGGACAGGGGAACAATCAGCCCCAGCATTTT. Translating it yields CASRPIPGQGNNQPQHF.

The gene calls are TRBV7-2 and TRBJ2-5; D is perhaps TRBD1 (6 bases). V gave up 4 bases and J gave up 5 bases, with 20 bases separating them. CDR1 is SGHTA and CDR2 is FQGNSA in the germline V gene. This CDR3 has 16 residues. The CDR3 loop is CASSSTRRGNGETQYF. CDR3 nucleotides: TGTGCCAGCAGCTCTACACGCAGGGGAAATGGGGAGACCCAGTACTTC.

V usage is TRBV30 and J usage is TRBJ2-7, with 8 bases aligning to TRBD1. V lost 5 bases, J lost 3 bases, and 9 bases stayed unmatched. Germline CDR1 and CDR2: GTSNPN and SVGIG (reference sequence). CDR3 length: 14 residues. The CDR3 DNA reads as TGTGCCTGGGGGGGACAGGCTCCCCACTACGAGCAGTACTTC. It codes for CAWGGQAPHYEQYF.

J is TRBJ1-1 and V is TRBV5-1; the match to TRBD1 covers 9 bases. CDR1 is SGHRS and CDR2 is YFSETQ in the germline V gene. The ends lost 4 bases at V and 1 base at J; junction bases unmatched: 5. This CDR3 spans 15 amino acids. Written as DNA, the CDR3 is TGCGCCAGCAGCCTTTCGACAGGGGGGAACACTGAAGCTTTCTTT. Its translation: CASSLSTGGNTEAFF.

The chain links TRBV6-1 to TRBJ2-7; TRBD1 aligns across 8 bases. Looked up from germline, CDR1 is MNHNS and CDR2 is SASEGT. J lost 9 bases, V lost 1 base, and 8 bases had no gene match. This CDR3 comprises 14 residues. In DNA form, the CDR3 reads TGTGCCAGCAGTGAAGTTACAGGGGGTGTCGGGCAGTACTTC. It specifies CASSEVTGGVGQYF.

Notes on this clone: A read error may be the cause here, since a much bigger clone is one base away. The rearrangement links TRBV20-1 to TRBJ2-7; D may be TRBD1 (6 bases). The CDR3 covers 11 residues. The V and J ends lost 3 bases and 5 bases respectively, with 8 bases between them. Per germline, CDR1 DFQATT and CDR2 SNEGSKA (reference sequence). Here the CDR3 reads CSASQGNEQYF. In DNA form, the CDR3 reads TGCAGTGCTAGTCAGGGGAACGAGCAGTACTTC.